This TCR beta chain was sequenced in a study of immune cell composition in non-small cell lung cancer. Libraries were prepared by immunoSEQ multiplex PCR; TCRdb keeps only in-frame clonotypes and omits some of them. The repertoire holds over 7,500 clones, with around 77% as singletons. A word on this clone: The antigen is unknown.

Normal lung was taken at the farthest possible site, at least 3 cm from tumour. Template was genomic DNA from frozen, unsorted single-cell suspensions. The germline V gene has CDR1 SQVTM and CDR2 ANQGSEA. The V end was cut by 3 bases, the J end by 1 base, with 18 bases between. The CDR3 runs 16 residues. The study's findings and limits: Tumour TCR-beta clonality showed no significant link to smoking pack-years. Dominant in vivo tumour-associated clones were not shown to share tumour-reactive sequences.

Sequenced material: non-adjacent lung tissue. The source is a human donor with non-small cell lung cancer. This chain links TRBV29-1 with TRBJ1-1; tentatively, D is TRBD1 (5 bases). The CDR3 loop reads CSVDRIRVFPNTEAFF. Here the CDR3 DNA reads TGCAGCGTTGATCGAATCAGGGTTTTCCCGAACACTGAAGCTTTCTTT.